Listed here are 14 T cell receptor beta chains from one sample, sequenced in a study of blood T cell repertoires in COVID-19. Assay: immunoSEQ multiplex PCR; the TCRdb copy retains only in-frame clones and omits some. The data contain under 250,000 clones, around 81% of them singletons. Sequencing was done on a sample of peripheral blood. These receptors were collected from a woman aged 70-85 years with acute or convalescent COVID-19.

The rearrangement links TRBV19 to TRBJ1-2; 7 bases align to TRBD1. The germline V gene has CDR1 LNHDA and CDR2 SQIVND (reference sequence). The CDR3 runs 13 residues. V lost 3 bases, J lost 6 bases, and 4 bases stayed unmatched. CDR3 residues: CASSIDRENGYTF. DNA of the CDR3: TGTGCCAGTAGTATCGACAGGGAGAATGGCTACACCTTC.

The V gene is TRBV27, the J gene TRBJ1-1; 8 bases agree with TRBD1. The CDR3 has 16 residues. Germline CDR1 MNHEY, CDR2 SMNVEV (reference sequence). The junction had 12 bases not matched to a gene; V was cut back by 6 bases and J by 3 bases. The CDR3, as DNA: TGTGCCAGCAGACCTCTTGACAGGGGCGCCCACACTGAAGCTTTCTTT. It encodes CASRPLDRGAHTEAFF.

Only one count was recorded for this clone. The chain couples TRBV27 to TRBJ1-5; 7 nucleotides line up with TRBD1. Unmatched junction bases numbered 20, after V lost 5 bases and J lost 7 bases. CDR1 is MNHEY, CDR2 SMNVEV, per germline (reference sequence). The CDR3 sequence is 18 residues long. This chain's CDR3 is CASSLLALPGQTTQPQHF. The CDR3 region has the DNA TGTGCCAGCAGTCTCCTTGCCCTTCCGGGACAGACGACACAGCCCCAGCATTTT.

V and J are TRBV6-1 and TRBJ1-5; D is perhaps TRBD1 (5 bases). Trimming left V 3 bases short and J 3 bases short, with 15 bases between. The CDR3 consists of 16 residues. Germline loops: CDR1 MNHNS, CDR2 SASEGT. Here the CDR3 DNA reads TGTGCCAGCAGTGAGGTCCCTACAGGTCTCAATCAGCCCCAGCATTTT. It is translated as CASSEVPTGLNQPQHF.

This chain links TRBV13 with TRBJ2-5; TRBD2 matches 12 bases. Germline CDR1 reads PRHDT; CDR2 reads FYEKMQ (reference sequence). There are 15 residues in the CDR3. V gave up 5 bases and J gave up 5 bases; unmatched junction bases: 6. The CDR3 reads CASSETSGRGETQYF. CDR3 coding DNA: TGTGCCAGCAGCGAGACTAGCGGGAGAGGCGAGACCCAGTACTTC.

This chain links TRBV29-1 with TRBJ2-1, with D maybe TRBD2 (6 bases). CDR1 is SQVTM and CDR2 is ANQGSEA in the germline V gene. The CDR3 covers 15 residues. V shed 5 bases and J shed 4 bases, with 18 bases lying between them. CDR3 in amino acids: CSVHFFAGSYNEQFF. CDR3 in DNA: TGCAGCGTTCACTTCTTCGCGGGATCTTACAATGAGCAGTTCTTC.

This clone came up many times. This chain links TRBV2 with TRBJ2-7; 13 nucleotides match TRBD2. Germline CDR1 reads SNHLY; CDR2 reads FYNNEI. J gave up 3 bases and V 6 bases, and 5 bases lay outside the gene matches. The CDR3 loop spans 15 amino acids. CDR3 loop: CASRRLAGGFYEQYF. The CDR3 DNA sequence: TGTGCCAGCAGGAGACTAGCGGGAGGTTTCTACGAGCAGTACTTC.

The chain uses TRBV19 and TRBJ2-2; perhaps TRBD1 as D (6 bases). This CDR3 is built from 15 residues. Germline V lookup: CDR1 LNHDA, CDR2 SQIVND (reference sequence). Trimming pared 6 bases from V and 0 bases from J, leaving 11 bases between. In nucleotides, the CDR3 is TGTGCCAGTAGGGTCAGGGGTGCGAACACCGGGGAGCTGTTTTTT. As protein: CASRVRGANTGELFF. Drawing the rest from reference TRBV19 and TRBJ2-2, the complete variable domain is DGGITQSPKYLFRKEGQNVTLSCEQNLNHDAMYWYRQDPGQGLRLIYYSQIVNDFQKGDIAEGYSVSREKKESFPLTVTSAQKNPTAFYLCASRVRGANTGELFFGEGSRLTVL.

This chain links TRBV19 with TRBJ2-5; the match to TRBD1 covers 9 bases. The CDR3 has 17 amino acids. Per germline, CDR1 LNHDA and CDR2 SQIVND (reference sequence). Trimming at V came to 1 base and at J to 5 bases, leaving 11 bases not matched to a gene. The CDR3 here is CASSIVAPTGGWETQYF. DNA of the CDR3: TGTGCCAGTAGTATAGTAGCCCCAACAGGGGGCTGGGAGACCCAGTACTTC.

The CDR3 DNA sequence: TGTGCCACCAGTGACTCGGGACAGGGTTATGGACAGCCCCAGCATTTT. Its protein is CATSDSGQGYGQPQHF. The chain joins TRBV24-1 to TRBJ1-5; 9 bases fit TRBD1. This CDR3 is built from 16 residues. In germline, CDR1 is KGHDR, CDR2 SFDVKD. V was clipped by 4 bases and J by 7 bases; unmatched bases: 10.

The chain couples TRBV9 to TRBJ2-6; D gene unclear. CDR3 length: 15 residues. From germline, CDR1 is SGDLS and CDR2 YYNGEE. Trimming removed 0 bases from V and 1 base from J, with 5 bases in between. CDR3 amino acids: CASSVGLSGANVLTF. Here the CDR3 DNA reads TGTGCCAGCAGCGTAGGACTTTCTGGGGCCAACGTCCTGACTTTC. The full variable domain, with the rest looked up from reference TRBV9 and TRBJ2-6, is DSGVTQTPKHLITATGQRVTLRCSPRSGDLSVYWYQQSLDQGLQFLIQYYNGEERAKGNILERFSAQQFPDLHSELNLSSLELGDSALYFCASSVGLSGANVLTFGAGSRLTVL.

The genes are TRBV7-8 and TRBJ2-7; maybe TRBD1 (5 bases). Looked up from germline, CDR1 is SGHVS and CDR2 is FQNEAQ. Trimming took 1 base from V and 6 from J, leaving 7 bases between them. This CDR3 is built from 12 residues. CDR3 DNA: TGTGCCAGCAGCTTAGTTGGGGCCGAGCAGTACTTC. It yields the protein CASSLVGAEQYF.

The chain couples TRBV7-3 to TRBJ2-1; 11 bases agree with TRBD2. The CDR3 length is 16 residues. Germline V CDR1 and CDR2: SGHTA, FQGTGA. Unmatched junction bases numbered 7, after V lost 4 bases and J lost 5 bases. In DNA form, the CDR3 reads TGTGCCAGCAGCTCGAAACTAGCGGGAGTGGACAATGAGCAGTTCTTC. It translates to CASSSKLAGVDNEQFF.

The rearrangement joins TRBV14 to TRBJ2-1, with TRBD2 identical over 13 bases. V shed 4 bases, J shed 4 bases, and the junction held 19 bases outside the gene matches. Germline CDR1 is SGHDN and CDR2 is FVKESK. The CDR3 is 21 residues long. In nucleotides, the CDR3 is TGTGCCAGCAGCCGGACACTTGGACTAGCGGGAGAACACTGGTCATACAATGAGCAGTTCTTC. Its translation: CASSRTLGLAGEHWSYNEQFF.